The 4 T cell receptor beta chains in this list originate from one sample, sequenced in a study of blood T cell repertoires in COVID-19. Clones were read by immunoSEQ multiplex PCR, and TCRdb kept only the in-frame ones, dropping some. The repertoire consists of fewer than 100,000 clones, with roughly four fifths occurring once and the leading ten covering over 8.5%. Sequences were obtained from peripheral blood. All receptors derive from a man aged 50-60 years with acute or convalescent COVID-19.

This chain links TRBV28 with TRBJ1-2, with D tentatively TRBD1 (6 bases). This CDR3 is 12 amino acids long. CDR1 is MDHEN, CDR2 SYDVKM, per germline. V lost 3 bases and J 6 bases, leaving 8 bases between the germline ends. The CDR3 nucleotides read TGTGCCAGCAGTTTCTCAGGGGATGGCTACACCTTC. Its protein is CASSFSGDGYTF.

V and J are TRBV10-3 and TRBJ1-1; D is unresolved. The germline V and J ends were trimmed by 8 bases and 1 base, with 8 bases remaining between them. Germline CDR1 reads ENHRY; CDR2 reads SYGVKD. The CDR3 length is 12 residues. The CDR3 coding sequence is TGTGCCATCCGGGAGGGGAACACTGAAGCTTTCTTT. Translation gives CAIREGNTEAFF.

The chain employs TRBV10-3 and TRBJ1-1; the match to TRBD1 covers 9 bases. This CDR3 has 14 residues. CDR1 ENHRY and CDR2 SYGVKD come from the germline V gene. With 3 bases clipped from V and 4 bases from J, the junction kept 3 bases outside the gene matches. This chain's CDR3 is CAISETGGVTEAFF. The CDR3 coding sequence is TGTGCCATCAGTGAAACAGGGGGCGTCACTGAAGCTTTCTTT.

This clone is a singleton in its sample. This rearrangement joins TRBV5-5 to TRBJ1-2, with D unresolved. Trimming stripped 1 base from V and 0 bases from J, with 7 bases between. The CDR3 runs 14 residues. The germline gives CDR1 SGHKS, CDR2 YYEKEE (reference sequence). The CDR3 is CASSLSRSNYGYTF. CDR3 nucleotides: TGTGCCAGCAGCTTGTCACGGTCTAACTATGGCTACACCTTC.